Sequencing of this T cell receptor (beta chain) was carried out in a study of cytomegalovirus exposure and HLA in healthy donors (dated by TCRdb to 2016 to 2017). Turning to the overall study: An earlier analysis of approximately 590 of the donors reported roughly 270 Gb of sequence data and roughly 100 million unique TCR beta sequences from roughly 200 million T cells. Roughly 5 DR-DQ haplotypes were treated as single units for association and clustering because of strong linkage in the cohort. Class I and class II HLA loci were covered by the typing at four-digit resolution. In the later analysis, no new phenotypic data were used to find candidate immune exposures; instead, reliance was placed on TCR beta sequences and their occurrence across donors. Along with the approximately 670-subject first cohort, a separate validation cohort of about 110 different subjects was used. Around 320 gigabases of sequencing data and approximately 93 million unique TCR sequences were included in an early release covering under 650 HLA-typed donors. The study combined high-throughput TCR immunosequencing, statistical association of individual TCRs with disease status, and machine learning to predict cytomegalovirus infection status. In an earlier analysis of a few hundred of the donors, high-throughput TCR beta sequencing was used to judge whether each TCR beta V gene segment behaved as functional or pseudogenic. All discovery cohort repertoires had been generated using a single sequencing platform. The study was designed to test whether signatures of past pathogen exposure could be identified by cataloging public T cell receptors. Across under 500 genotyped donors of the cohort, an average of about 240,000 unique TCR beta nucleotide sequences per donor were sequenced, and roughly a sixth of those sequences were non-productive. Using immunosequencing, the study profiled T cell repertoires from approximately 700 subjects and related those repertoires to cytomegalovirus serostatus. Typing coverage varied by locus: about 620-640 donors for A, B, C, DRB1 and DQB1; roughly 510 for DQA1; nearly 610 for DPA1; approximately 470 for DPB1. A later analysis re-examined previously published TCR beta repertoires from several hundred donors and added high-resolution HLA genotyping to investigate patterns of TCR occurrence. A later genetic analysis used genome-wide SNP genotypes for 398 of the 666 donors, treating that subset as a discovery cohort. Of the 398 genotyped donors, approximately 83% fell in the genetic ancestry cluster associated with self-reported Caucasian donors. Donor age, sex, ethnicity and CMV serostatus were collected together with the repertoire data.

Concerning this clone itself: Its antigen is unknown. Base qualities are missing; no much larger clone stands one base away.

Library construction relied on the immunoSEQ multiplex PCR assay. A mixture of 60 forward primers for TCR Vbeta segments and 13 reverse primers for TCR Jbeta segments was used in the multiplex PCR. The CDR3 region of rearranged TCR beta genes was amplified from genomic DNA with a multiplex PCR assay. The amplified TCR beta libraries were sequenced on the Illumina HiSeq System as 87-base-pair reads. On the authors' methods: A later analysis counted tens of millions of unique TCR beta chains across the 500 to 850 repertoires, and about 10 million of these chains were shared by at least two donors. Raw reads were error-corrected and collapsed into unique sequences by a nearest-neighbor algorithm in which closely related sequences were merged to remove PCR and sequencing errors. V, D and J gene segments were assigned by aligning CDR3 sequences to IMGT reference sequences. For a sequence to be retained, at least a six-nucleotide match to both a V gene segment and a J gene segment was required. Rearrangements were classified as productive when the CDR3 lacked stop codons and remained in frame with V and J, and all other rearrangements were classified as non-productive. CDR3 was defined by IMGT convention, running from the second conserved V-encoded cysteine to the conserved J-encoded phenylalanine. In an earlier analysis of more than 550 of the donors, sequences lacking an unambiguous match to a single V gene segment were excluded. In an earlier analysis of several hundred of the donors, V segments were called functional above 56.7% productive rearrangements and were called segregating when the between-donor standard deviation exceeded 5%. A statistical classification framework was built to diagnose cytomegalovirus status from the catalog of TCR beta chain sequences. A later analysis assigned V and J genes by comparing TCR nucleotide sequences with IMGT/GENE-DB human TR gene sequences. Using the TCRdist pipeline, a later analysis assigned CDR3 sequences along with most-parsimonious VDJ recombination scenarios. In a later analysis, each TCR beta chain was defined by its CDR3 amino acid sequence together with its V-gene family, and reads without a unique V-gene family were excluded. A later analysis removed several hundred highly shared, low-generation-probability nucleotide sequences to deal with suspected cross-contamination and a sequencing artifact. For each public chain, a later analysis derived a clonal expansion index from normalized ranks of inferred template counts within each repertoire. Generation probabilities in a later analysis came from a VDJ recombination model fitted to out-of-frame rearrangements, and those results were checked against IGoR. In a later analysis, hypergeometric tests were used to score TCR-TCR, TCR-HLA and TCR-CMV co-occurrence, with a repertoire-size bias correction applied to TCR pairs. To estimate false discovery rates, a later analysis permuted the HLA or CMV assignments 20 times. A later analysis grouped co-occurring TCRs with DBSCAN, adding TCRdist sequence similarity when clustering within HLA-allele-positive subsets. Repertoires with fewer than 30,000 or more than 120,000 public chains, plus five repertoires with anomalous nucleotide sharing, were excluded from co-occurrence clustering. As stored in TCRdb, this immuneACCESS dataset retains in-frame rearrangements with V and J assigned. A fraction of the clones does not appear; measured against another copy, unresolved V genes explain less than half of the discrepancy, and the remainder lacks a known reason. Clone size and the V and J calls come from that table; the DNA yielded D and trimming. This sample has approximately 93,000 clones in its table, and 79% of those were observed once. Together, the top ten hold 3% to 4% of the sample.

The CDR3 covers 19 residues, taking in both the cysteine and the phenylalanine. Here the CDR3 DNA is all that survives: 57 bases in frame from base 1. Trimmed from V: 0 bases; trimmed from J: 4 bases; junction bases lacking a gene match: 10. For CDR1 and CDR2, the germline V gene lists KGHSH and LQKENI. Results the study describes overall, beyond this receptor: A further reported finding was that TCR beta sequences accurately predicted the HLA-A and HLA-B alleles for most subjects in the first cohort. Most TCR sequences were seen in very few donors, while some public TCRs were found in many individuals. V-gene and J-gene trimming of TCR beta chains was associated with a missense DCLRE1C variant in a later genetic analysis, and the association was replicated in an independent cohort. In this cohort, only TCR beta chains were sequenced, and detectable features were limited by the absence of alpha or paired-chain data. The only immune exposure information available for the cohort was CMV serostatus. The study listed approximately 160 TCR beta chains as associated with cytomegalovirus. In a later analysis, TCR association rates were found to vary across HLA loci, with the most associated TCRs seen for DRB1 alleles and the fewest for HLA-C alleles. A later analysis found that HLA-associated TCR beta chains were more clonally expanded and had lower generation probabilities than equally common non-associated chains. In an earlier analysis of about 600 of the donors, most TCR beta V segments appeared in productive rearrangements about 90% or about 30% of the time, broadly matching IMGT annotations. In a later genetic analysis, fewer N-insertions in productive TCRs were reported among donors in an Asian-associated ancestry cluster than the roughly 700-donor mean. According to the authors, the approach could potentially be generalized to other disease states and immunological phenotypes. Seventeen rarely observed V segments, including chromosome 9 orphons, were excluded from the earlier analysis of several hundred of the donors because counts were too low. A group of highly shared sequence variants was considered likely to be a technical artifact of the sequencing pipeline. Cytomegalovirus status was reported to be diagnosed by the classifier with high specificity and sensitivity in both the original and validation cohorts. Roughly uniform sequencing depth across donors was assumed in presence/absence analyses, although this assumption may not hold. A few of the identified cytomegalovirus-associated TCR beta chains were confirmed in vitro to be specific for cytomegalovirus antigens. According to a later analysis, parvovirus B19, influenza, CMV and Epstein-Barr virus appeared linked to several top co-occurrence clusters. Some IMGT-functional V segments, including TRBV6-2 and TRBV6-3, could not be told apart with the 87-base-pair reads, so those segments were excluded. Because HLA typing was missing for some donors at each locus, association tests included only the typed subset. Most CMV-associated TCR beta chains appeared to be HLA-restricted in a later analysis, and the HLA associations seemed to be driven largely by CMV exposure. Strong co-occurrence of HLA alleles, especially DR and DQ, made assigning TCR associations to individual alleles difficult. A later analysis associated 15,000 to 20,000 TCR beta sequences with specific HLA alleles at a false discovery rate of 0.05. Linkage disequilibrium might explain the correlated functional status among segregating V segments, but an unknown experimental factor could not be excluded.

The cohort comprised 550 to 700 healthy bone marrow donors. Cohort members were all nominally healthy when sampled, although unrecorded immune exposures were likely present. The donor tested CMV seronegative, placing the donor among the 350 or so seronegative members of the cohort. A peripheral blood sample was provided by each donor, and peripheral blood mononuclear cells were used for TCR beta sequencing. Genomic DNA was extracted from the blood cell samples with the Qiagen DNeasy Blood Extraction Kit. The specimen sequenced was PBMCs. This TCR derives from a woman in her forties in good health and CMV-seronegative. This chain is built from TRBV18 and TRBJ2-6; TRBD1 aligns with 9 central bases. The CDR3 loop reads CASSPPMTGGRQGANVLTF. The DNA is TGTGCCAGCTCACCACCGATGACAGGGGGTCGGCAGGGGGCCAACGTCCTGACTTTC.